This T cell receptor (beta chain) emerged from a study of siplizumab effects on memory and regulatory T cells. Study conclusions and caveats: Alloreactive sequences tracing back to unstimulated CD4+ memory cells were significantly reduced by siplizumab.

Sequencing was performed with immunoSEQ multiplex PCR; in TCRdb, only in-frame clones are kept and a portion is missing. Of approximately 92,000 clones in the sample, just under 95% are singletons; the top ten hold approximately 1.4%. Comment on this clone: What it recognizes is unknown.

This CDR3 spans 15 amino acids. Trimming removed 7 bases at V and 3 bases at J, with 19 bases between. Germline assignment: CDR1 SGHRS and CDR2 YFSETQ. The receptor comes from a human donor in good health. The rearrangement links TRBV5-1 to TRBJ2-5; D is possibly TRBD2 (6 bases). The specimen was non-Treg CD4+ T cells sorted from blood. The CDR3 region has the DNA TGCGCCAGCGATTGGCGGGGCGGGAACAAAGAGACCCAGTACTTC. This translates into CASDWRGGNKETQYF.